This T cell receptor (beta chain) stems from a study of blood T cells in healthy people across ages. Then a second PCR, running about 6 to 12 cycles, was carried out with a sample-barcoded 5' primer and a J-beta primer mix. MiXCR was run by TCRdb on the 5' RACE reads, yielding one entry per CDR3 protein. The table shows about 560,000 distinct CDR3 sequences, with approximately 26% occurring only once. The donors, all healthy, were Caucasians living in Russia, aged about 6 to 95. V lost 6 bases, J lost 2 bases, and 20 bases lay in between. CDR3 length: 16 amino acids. Germline V gene sequence: CDR1 SNHLY, CDR2 FYNNEI. The same specimen was also included in a second study, on T cells of mothers and their children. That work contributes: A few mothers and their six children, all healthy Caucasians, donated.

Material: blood. The chain couples TRBV2 to TRBJ2-7; D might be TRBD1 or TRBD2, each matching 5 bases. This receptor was obtained from a boy younger than 10 in good health. Here the CDR3 reads CASSPLGDGSPYEQYF. The CDR3 nucleotides read TGTGCCAGCAGCCCCCTTGGGGACGGTTCCCCCTACGAGCAGTACTTC.